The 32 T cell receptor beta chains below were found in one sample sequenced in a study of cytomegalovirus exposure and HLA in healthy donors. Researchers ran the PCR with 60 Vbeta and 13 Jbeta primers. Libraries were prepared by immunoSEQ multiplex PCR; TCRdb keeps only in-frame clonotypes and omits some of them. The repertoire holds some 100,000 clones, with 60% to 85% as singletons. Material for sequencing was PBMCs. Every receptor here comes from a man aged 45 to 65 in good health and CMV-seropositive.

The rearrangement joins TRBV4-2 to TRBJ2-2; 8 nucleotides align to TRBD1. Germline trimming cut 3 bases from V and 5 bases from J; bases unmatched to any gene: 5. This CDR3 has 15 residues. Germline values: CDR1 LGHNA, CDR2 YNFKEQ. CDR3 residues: CASSHIDRGTGELFF. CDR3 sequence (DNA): TGTGCCAGCAGCCACATCGACAGGGGAACCGGGGAGCTGTTTTTT.

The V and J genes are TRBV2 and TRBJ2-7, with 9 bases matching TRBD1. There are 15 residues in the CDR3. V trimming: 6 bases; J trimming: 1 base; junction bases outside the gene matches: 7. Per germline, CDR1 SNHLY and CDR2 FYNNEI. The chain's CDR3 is CASSLGGTGSYEQYF. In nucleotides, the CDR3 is TGTGCCAGCAGCCTCGGGGGGACAGGGTCCTACGAGCAGTACTTC.

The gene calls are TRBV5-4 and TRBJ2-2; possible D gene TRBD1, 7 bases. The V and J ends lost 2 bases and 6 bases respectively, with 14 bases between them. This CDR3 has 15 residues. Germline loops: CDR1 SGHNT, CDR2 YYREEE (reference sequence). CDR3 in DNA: TGTGCCAGCAGCTTCCCAGGGGGGCTTCCCGGGGAGCTGTTTTTT. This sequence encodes CASSFPGGLPGELFF.

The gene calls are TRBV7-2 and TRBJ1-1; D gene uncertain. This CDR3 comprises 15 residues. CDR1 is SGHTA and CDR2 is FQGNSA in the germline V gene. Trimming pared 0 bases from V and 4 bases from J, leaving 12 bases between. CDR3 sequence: CASSLAEGMGTEAFF. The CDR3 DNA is TGTGCCAGCAGCTTAGCGGAGGGAATGGGCACTGAAGCTTTCTTT.

The CDR3 spells CASSISTGVSNQPQHF. The CDR3 DNA is TGTGCCAGTAGTATTTCTACGGGTGTAAGCAATCAGCCCCAGCATTTT. The V gene is TRBV19, the J gene TRBJ1-5; D unclear. The germline V gene encodes CDR1 LNHDA and CDR2 SQIVND (reference sequence). The V and J ends lost 3 bases and 1 base respectively, with 13 bases between them. CDR3 length: 16 residues.

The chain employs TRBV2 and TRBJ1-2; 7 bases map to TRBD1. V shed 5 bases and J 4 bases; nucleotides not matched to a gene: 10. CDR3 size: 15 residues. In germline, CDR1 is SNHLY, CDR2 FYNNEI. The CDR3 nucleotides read TGTGCCAGCAGTTTCACACAGGGGTCCCCCTATGGCTACACCTTC. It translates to CASSFTQGSPYGYTF.

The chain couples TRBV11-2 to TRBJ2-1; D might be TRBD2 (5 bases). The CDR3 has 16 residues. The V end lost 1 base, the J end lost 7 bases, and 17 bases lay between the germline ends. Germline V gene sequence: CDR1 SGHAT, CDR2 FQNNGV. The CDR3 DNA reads TGTGCCAGCAGCTTAGCAGTCGGTCTAGCCGGTAATGAGCAGTTCTTC. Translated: CASSLAVGLAGNEQFF. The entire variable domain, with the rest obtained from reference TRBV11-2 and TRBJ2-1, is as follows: EAGVAQSPRYKIIEKRQSVAFWCNPISGHATLYWYQQILGQGPKLLIQFQNNGVVDDSQLPKDRFSAERLKGVDSTLKIQPAKLEDSAVYLCASSLAVGLAGNEQFFGPGTRLTVL.

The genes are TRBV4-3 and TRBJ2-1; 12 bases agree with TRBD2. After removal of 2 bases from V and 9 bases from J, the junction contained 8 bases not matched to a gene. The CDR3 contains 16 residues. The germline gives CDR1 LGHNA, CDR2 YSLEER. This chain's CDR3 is CASSQTASGRAGEQFF. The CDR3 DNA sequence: TGCGCCAGCAGCCAAACCGCTAGCGGGAGGGCGGGTGAGCAGTTCTTC.

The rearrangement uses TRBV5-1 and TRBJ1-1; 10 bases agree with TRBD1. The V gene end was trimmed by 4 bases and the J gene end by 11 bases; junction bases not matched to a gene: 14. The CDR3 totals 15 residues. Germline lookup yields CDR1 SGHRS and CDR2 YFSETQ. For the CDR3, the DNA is TGCGCCAGCAGCCGGGGGACAGGGGAACAAGCTCTGGCTTTCTTT. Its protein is CASSRGTGEQALAFF.

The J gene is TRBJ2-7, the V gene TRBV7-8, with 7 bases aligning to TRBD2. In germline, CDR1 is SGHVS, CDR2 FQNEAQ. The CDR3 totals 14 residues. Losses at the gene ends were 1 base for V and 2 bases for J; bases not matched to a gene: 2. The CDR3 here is CASSLGGSAYEQYF. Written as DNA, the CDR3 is TGTGCCAGCAGCTTAGGCGGGAGTGCCTACGAGCAGTACTTC.

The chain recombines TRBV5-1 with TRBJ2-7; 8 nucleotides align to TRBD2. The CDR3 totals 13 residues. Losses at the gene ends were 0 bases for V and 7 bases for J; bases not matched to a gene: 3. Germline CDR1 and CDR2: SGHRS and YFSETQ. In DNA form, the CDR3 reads TGCGCCAGCAGCTTGGGTCCGGGGGGGGAGCAGTACTTC. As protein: CASSLGPGGEQYF.

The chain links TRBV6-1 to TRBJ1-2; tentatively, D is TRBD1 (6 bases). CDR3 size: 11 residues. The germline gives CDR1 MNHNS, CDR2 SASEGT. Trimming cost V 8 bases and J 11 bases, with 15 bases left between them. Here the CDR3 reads CASCRDILYTF. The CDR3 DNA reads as TGTGCCAGCTGCCGGGACATCCTATACACCTTC.

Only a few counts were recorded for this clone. The CDR3 DNA sequence: TGTGCCAGCAGCGGGCAAGAAGATGGGGAAAAACTGTTTTTT. The encoded protein is CASSGQEDGEKLFF. V is TRBV11-2 and J is TRBJ1-4; unclear D gene. V lost 5 bases to trimming and J lost 8 bases, with 15 bases between them. The length of the CDR3 is 14 residues. Germline V lookup: CDR1 SGHAT, CDR2 FQNNGV.

CDR3 sequence (DNA): TGCGCCAGCACTGGACAGGGTGGAGAAAAACTGTTTTTT. Protein product: CASTGQGGEKLFF. The chain recombines TRBV5-1 with TRBJ1-4; 8 bases fit TRBD1. The CDR3 runs 13 residues. Trimming removed 6 bases from V and 8 bases from J; junction bases left unmatched: 6. Germline CDR1 and CDR2: SGHRS and YFSETQ.

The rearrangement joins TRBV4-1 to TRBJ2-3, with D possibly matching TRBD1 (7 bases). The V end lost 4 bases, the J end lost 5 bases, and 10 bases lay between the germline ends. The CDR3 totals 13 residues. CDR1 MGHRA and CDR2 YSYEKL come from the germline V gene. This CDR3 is CASSRQGGDTQYF. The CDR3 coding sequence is TGCGCCAGCAGCCGACAGGGAGGAGATACGCAGTATTTT.

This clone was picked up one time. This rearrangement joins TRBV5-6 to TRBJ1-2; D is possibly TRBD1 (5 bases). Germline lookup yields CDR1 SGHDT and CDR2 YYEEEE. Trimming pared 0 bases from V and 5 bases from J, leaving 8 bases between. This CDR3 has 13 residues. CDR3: CASSLGQRYGYTF. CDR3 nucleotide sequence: TGTGCCAGCAGCTTGGGACAGAGATATGGCTACACCTTC. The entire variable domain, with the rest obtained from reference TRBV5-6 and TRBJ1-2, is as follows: DAGVTQSPTHLIKTRGQQVTLRCSPKSGHDTVSWYQQALGQGPQFIFQYYEEEERQRGNFPDRFSGHQFPNYSSELNVNALLLGDSALYLCASSLGQRYGYTFGSGTRLTVV.

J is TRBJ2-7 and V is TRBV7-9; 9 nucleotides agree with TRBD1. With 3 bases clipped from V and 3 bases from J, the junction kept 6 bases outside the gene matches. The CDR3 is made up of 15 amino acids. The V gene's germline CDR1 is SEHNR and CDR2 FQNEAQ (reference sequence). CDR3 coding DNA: TGTGCCAGCAGCTTGAACAGGGGGCTCGGCTACGAGCAGTACTTC. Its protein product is CASSLNRGLGYEQYF.

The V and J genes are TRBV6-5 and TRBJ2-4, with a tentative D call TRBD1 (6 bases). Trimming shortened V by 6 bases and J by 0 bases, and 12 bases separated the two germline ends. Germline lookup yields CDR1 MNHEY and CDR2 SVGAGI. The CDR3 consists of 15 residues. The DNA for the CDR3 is TGTGCCAGCAGCCCAGGGGTAGTAGCCAAAAACATTCAGTACTTC. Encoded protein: CASSPGVVAKNIQYF.

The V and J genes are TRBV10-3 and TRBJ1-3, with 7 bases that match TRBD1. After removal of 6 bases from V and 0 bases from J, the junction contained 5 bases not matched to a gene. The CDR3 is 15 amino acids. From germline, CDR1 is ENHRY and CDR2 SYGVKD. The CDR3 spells CAISAWTGSGNTIYF. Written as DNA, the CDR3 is TGTGCCATCAGCGCCTGGACAGGCTCTGGAAACACCATATATTTT.

This CDR3 reads CASSPGGTGKEDGYTF. CDR3 sequence (DNA): TGTGCCAGCAGTCCGGGAGGCACGGGGAAAGAGGATGGCTACACCTTC. The chain employs TRBV7-2 and TRBJ1-2; D is unclear. V was trimmed by 6 bases and J by 6 bases, leaving 23 bases between them. This CDR3 has 16 residues. From germline, CDR1 is SGHTA and CDR2 FQGNSA.

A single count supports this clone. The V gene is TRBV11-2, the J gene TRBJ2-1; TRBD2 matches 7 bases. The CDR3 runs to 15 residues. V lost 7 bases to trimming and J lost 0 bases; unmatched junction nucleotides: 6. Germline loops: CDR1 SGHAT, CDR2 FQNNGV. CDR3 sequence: CASTQAGYSYNEQFF. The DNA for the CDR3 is TGTGCCAGCACCCAAGCGGGATACTCCTACAATGAGCAGTTCTTC.

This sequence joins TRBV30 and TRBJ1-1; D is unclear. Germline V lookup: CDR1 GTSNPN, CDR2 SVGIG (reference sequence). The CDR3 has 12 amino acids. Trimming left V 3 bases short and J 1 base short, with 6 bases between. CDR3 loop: CAWSPGNTEAFF. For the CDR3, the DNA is TGTGCCTGGAGCCCGGGGAACACTGAAGCTTTCTTT. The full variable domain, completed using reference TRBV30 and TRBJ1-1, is SQTIHQWPATLVQPVGSPLSLECTVEGTSNPNLYWYRQAAGRGLQLLFYSVGIGQISSEVPQNLSASRPQDRQFILSSKKLLLSDSGFYLCAWSPGNTEAFFGQGTRLTVV.

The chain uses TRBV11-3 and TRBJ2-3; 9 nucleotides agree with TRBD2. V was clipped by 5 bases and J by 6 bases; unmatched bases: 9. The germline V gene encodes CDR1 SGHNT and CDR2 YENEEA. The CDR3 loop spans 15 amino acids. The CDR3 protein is CASSPSGRPSDTQYF. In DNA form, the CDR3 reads TGTGCCAGCAGCCCCAGCGGGAGGCCCTCGGATACGCAGTATTTT.

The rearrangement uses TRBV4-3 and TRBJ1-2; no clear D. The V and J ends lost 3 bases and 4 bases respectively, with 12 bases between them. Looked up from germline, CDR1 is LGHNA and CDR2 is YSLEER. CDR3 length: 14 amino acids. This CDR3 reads CASSQADTFYGYTF. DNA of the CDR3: TGCGCCAGCAGCCAGGCTGACACCTTCTATGGCTACACCTTC.

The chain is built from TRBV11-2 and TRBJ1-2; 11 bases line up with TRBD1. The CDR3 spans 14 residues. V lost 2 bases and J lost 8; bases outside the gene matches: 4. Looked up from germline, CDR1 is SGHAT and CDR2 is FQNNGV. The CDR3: CASSLRTGGFGYTF. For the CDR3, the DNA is TGTGCCAGCAGCTTAAGGACAGGGGGCTTCGGCTACACCTTC.

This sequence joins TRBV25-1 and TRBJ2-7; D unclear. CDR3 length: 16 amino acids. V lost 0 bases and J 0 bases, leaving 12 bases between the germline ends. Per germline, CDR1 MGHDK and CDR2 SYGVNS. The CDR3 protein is CASSEYGSLNSYEQYF. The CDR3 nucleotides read TGTGCCAGCAGTGAATACGGGTCTTTAAACTCCTACGAGCAGTACTTC.

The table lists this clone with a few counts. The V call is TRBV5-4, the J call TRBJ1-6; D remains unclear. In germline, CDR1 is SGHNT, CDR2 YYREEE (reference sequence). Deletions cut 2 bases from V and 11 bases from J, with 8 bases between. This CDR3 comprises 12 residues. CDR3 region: CASSFDTTPLHF. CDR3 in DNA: TGTGCCAGCAGCTTCGACACCACACCCCTCCACTTT.

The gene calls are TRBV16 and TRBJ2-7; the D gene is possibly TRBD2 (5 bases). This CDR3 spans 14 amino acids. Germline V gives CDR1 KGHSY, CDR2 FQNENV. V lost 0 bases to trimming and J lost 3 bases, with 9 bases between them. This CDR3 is CASSQSQAGYEQYF. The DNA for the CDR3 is TGTGCCAGCAGCCAATCTCAGGCGGGCTACGAGCAGTACTTC.

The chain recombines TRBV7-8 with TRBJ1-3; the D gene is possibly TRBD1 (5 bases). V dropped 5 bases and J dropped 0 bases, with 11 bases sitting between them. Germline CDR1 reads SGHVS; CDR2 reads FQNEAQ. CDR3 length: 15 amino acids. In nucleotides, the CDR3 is TGTGCCAGCAGCATCAAGGGGTACTCTGGAAACACCATATATTTT. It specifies CASSIKGYSGNTIYF.

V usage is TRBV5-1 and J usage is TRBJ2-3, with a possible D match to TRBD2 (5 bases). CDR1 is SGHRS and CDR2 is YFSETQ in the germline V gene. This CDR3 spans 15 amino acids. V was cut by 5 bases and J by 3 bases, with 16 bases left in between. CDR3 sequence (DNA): TGCGCCAGCAGACCCTGGGGTAGCGAAACAGATACGCAGTATTTT. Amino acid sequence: CASRPWGSETDTQYF.

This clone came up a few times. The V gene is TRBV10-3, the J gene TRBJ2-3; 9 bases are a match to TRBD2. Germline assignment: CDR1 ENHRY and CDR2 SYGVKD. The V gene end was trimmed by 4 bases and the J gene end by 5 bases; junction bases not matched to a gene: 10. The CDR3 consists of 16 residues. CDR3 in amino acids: CAISVLGGGAVDTQYF. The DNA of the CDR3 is TGTGCCATCAGTGTTCTGGGCGGGGGGGCCGTAGATACGCAGTATTTT.

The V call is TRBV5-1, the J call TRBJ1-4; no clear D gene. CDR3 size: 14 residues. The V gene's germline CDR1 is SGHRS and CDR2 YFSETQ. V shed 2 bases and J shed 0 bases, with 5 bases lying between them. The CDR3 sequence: CASSFGSTNEKLFF. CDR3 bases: TGCGCCAGCAGCTTCGGGTCAACTAATGAAAAACTGTTTTTT.